The 27 T cell receptor beta chains in this list originate from one sample, sequenced in a study of blood T cell repertoires in COVID-19. Generated by immunoSEQ multiplex PCR, the TCRdb table keeps only in-frame clones and is missing some. The sample comprises about 92,000 clones, around nine tenths of which are singletons, and approximately 16% rests with the top ten. The sample taken for sequencing was peripheral blood. The receptors shown here come from a woman aged 60-75 years with COVID-19, enrolled during active disease.

The chain carries TRBV2 and TRBJ1-2, with D uncertain. The V and J ends lost 4 bases and 0 bases respectively, with 9 bases between them. Germline CDR1 reads SNHLY; CDR2 reads FYNNEI. The CDR3 is made up of 14 amino acids. This CDR3 is CASSVAETNYGYTF. The CDR3 DNA is TGTGCCAGCAGTGTCGCAGAAACTAACTATGGCTACACCTTC.

This chain links TRBV7-3 with TRBJ1-3; D unclear. Trimming stripped 5 bases from V and 0 bases from J, with 5 bases between. CDR3 length: 13 residues. From germline, CDR1 is SGHTA and CDR2 FQGTGA. The CDR3 DNA reads as TGTGCCAGCAGCATCGGCTCTGGAAACACCATATATTTT. Translated: CASSIGSGNTIYF.

The chain has TRBV28 and TRBJ2-4; 9 bases agree with TRBD2. Per germline, CDR1 MDHEN and CDR2 SYDVKM. V lost 7 bases and J lost 2; bases outside the gene matches: 9. CDR3 size: 16 residues. In DNA, the CDR3 is TGTGCCAGCACCATAGGCGGGGGGGCACCCAAAAACATTCAGTACTTC. This gives the protein CASTIGGGAPKNIQYF.

Remarks on this clone: Other DNA sequences from this sample encode an identical CDR3 as well. The rearrangement uses TRBV28 and TRBJ1-5; tentatively, D is TRBD1 (6 bases). The V gene lost 5 bases and the J gene lost 2 bases, with 10 bases spanning the gap. The CDR3 totals 14 residues. Per the germline V gene, CDR1 is MDHEN and CDR2 is SYDVKM. CDR3 bases: TGTGCCAGCAGTCGGGGGGGCGGCAATCAGCCCCAGCATTTT. It specifies CASSRGGGNQPQHF.

This chain joins TRBV28 and TRBJ2-1; weak D call: TRBD2 (5 bases). The V end lost 3 bases, the J end lost 3 bases, and 12 bases lay between the germline ends. CDR1 and CDR2 from the germline V gene are MDHEN and SYDVKM. There are 15 residues in the CDR3. CDR3 coding DNA: TGTGCCAGCAGTTTTGGAGGACGTCTCTACAATGAGCAGTTCTTC. It codes for CASSFGGRLYNEQFF.

The chain joins TRBV5-6 to TRBJ2-3, with a possible D match to TRBD2 (6 bases). From germline, CDR1 is SGHDT and CDR2 YYEEEE. V gave up 4 bases and J gave up 6 bases, with 18 bases separating them. The CDR3 consists of 15 residues. Here the CDR3 reads CASSRDWRGRDTQYF. The CDR3 DNA sequence: TGTGCCAGCAGCCGGGACTGGAGAGGCCGGGATACGCAGTATTTT.

The chain employs TRBV6-1 and TRBJ1-1, with a weak D call TRBD1 (6 bases). The germline V gene encodes CDR1 MNHNS and CDR2 SASEGT. V dropped 4 bases and J dropped 3 bases, with 18 bases sitting between them. The CDR3 extends over 16 amino acids. The CDR3 loop reads CASSGHGGAWDTEAFF. The CDR3 DNA is TGTGCCAGCAGTGGCCATGGGGGGGCGTGGGACACTGAAGCTTTCTTT.

The V and J genes are TRBV3-1 (or the pseudogene TRBV3-2) and TRBJ2-7; TRBD2 matches 7 bases. The length of the CDR3 is 15 residues. Germline values: CDR1 LGHDT, CDR2 YNNKEL (reference sequence). V lost 0 bases and J lost 7; bases outside the gene matches: 9. In DNA, the CDR3 is TGTGCCAGCAGCCAAGATGCGAGCGGGGCGAGGGAGCAGTACTTC. Protein: CASSQDASGAREQYF.

The rearrangement links TRBV28 to TRBJ1-2; 9 positions match TRBD1. CDR1 and CDR2 from the germline V gene are MDHEN and SYDVKM. Losses at the gene ends were 2 bases for V and 6 bases for J; bases not matched to a gene: 4. The CDR3 has 14 residues. DNA of the CDR3: TGTGCCAGCAGTTTACTACAGGGGGCGCATGGCTACACCTTC. Translating it yields CASSLLQGAHGYTF.

This sequence joins TRBV2 and TRBJ1-2; D is uncertain. The ends were cut back, 0 bases at V and 6 bases at J, with 11 bases in the middle. CDR1 is SNHLY and CDR2 is FYNNEI in the germline V gene. The CDR3 sequence is 14 residues long. The CDR3 sequence: CASSEALRLHGYTF. The CDR3, as DNA: TGTGCCAGCAGTGAAGCGCTTCGTCTACATGGCTACACCTTC.

This chain connects TRBV7-9 to TRBJ2-7; 11 bases align to TRBD2. CDR3 size: 13 residues. Germline CDR1 is SEHNR and CDR2 is FQNEAQ (reference sequence). After removal of 6 bases from V and 6 bases from J, the junction contained 4 bases not matched to a gene. The CDR3 bases are TGTGCCAGCAGTCTTAGCGGGGGGGCCGAGCAGTACTTC. Protein product: CASSLSGGAEQYF.

The chain is built from TRBV7-2 and TRBJ1-2, with 8 nucleotides matching TRBD1. The CDR3 totals 15 residues. CDR1 is SGHTA and CDR2 is FQGNSA in the germline V gene. Losses at the gene ends were 1 base for V and 4 bases for J; bases not matched to a gene: 5. The CDR3 DNA sequence: TGTGCCAGCAGCTTAGGCGACAGGGGACTCTATGGCTACACCTTC. Protein sequence: CASSLGDRGLYGYTF. Supplemented by reference TRBV7-2 and TRBJ1-2, the full variable domain reads GAGVSQSPSNKVTEKGKDVELRCDPISGHTALYWYRQSLGQGLEFLIYFQGNSAPDKSGLPSDRFSAERTGGSVSTLTIQRTQQEDSAVYLCASSLGDRGLYGYTFGSGTRLTVV.

This clone appeared a few times. The CDR3 region is CASSLAQGGNYGYTF. As DNA, the CDR3 is TGTGCCAGCAGTTTGGCCCAGGGGGGTAACTATGGCTACACCTTC. The chain links TRBV28 to TRBJ1-2; the match to TRBD1 covers 7 bases. From germline, CDR1 is MDHEN and CDR2 SYDVKM. Trimming took 3 bases from V and 1 from J; bases not matched to a gene: 5. The CDR3 totals 15 residues.

This chain connects TRBV5-1 to TRBJ1-1, with a weak D call TRBD1 (5 bases). Per the germline V gene, CDR1 is SGHRS and CDR2 is YFSETQ. Trimming took off 4 bases at V and 3 bases at J, with 16 bases between the two ends. This CDR3 is 15 amino acids long. The CDR3 DNA reads TGCGCCAGCAGCCCGACGGGGGTCCGGGACACTGAAGCTTTCTTT. Its translation is CASSPTGVRDTEAFF.

This chain joins TRBV6-6 and TRBJ2-7; TRBD1 agrees at 9 bases. The CDR3 contains 13 residues. V lost 7 bases and J lost 2; bases outside the gene matches: 3. Germline CDR1 reads MNHNY; CDR2 reads SVGAGI (reference sequence). CDR3 DNA: TGTGCCAGCAAGAGGGACAGGGCCTACGAGCAGTACTTC. The encoded protein is CASKRDRAYEQYF.

The genes are TRBV9 and TRBJ2-2; a possible D gene is TRBD1 (6 bases). Trimming removed 0 bases from V and 3 bases from J, with 12 bases in between. CDR1 is SGDLS, CDR2 YYNGEE, per germline. This CDR3 spans 16 amino acids. CDR3 in amino acids: CASSVADRRYTGELFF. CDR3 DNA: TGTGCCAGCAGCGTAGCCGACAGGCGGTACACCGGGGAGCTGTTTTTT.

This chain links TRBV30 with TRBJ1-2; D is unresolved. This CDR3 has 12 residues. CDR1 GTSNPN and CDR2 SVGIG come from the germline V gene (reference sequence). V shed 4 bases and J shed 8 bases, with 14 bases lying between them. DNA for the CDR3: TGTGCCTGGACCCGGGATTTGGGGGGCTACACCTTC. Its translation: CAWTRDLGGYTF.

This clone was observed a handful of times. The chain has TRBV19 and TRBJ1-5; tentatively, D is TRBD1 (6 bases). The V and J ends lost 3 bases and 1 base respectively, with 16 bases between them. The CDR3 spans 17 residues. Germline assignment: CDR1 LNHDA and CDR2 SQIVND (reference sequence). The CDR3, as DNA: TGTGCCAGTAGTATTGGAGCAGGGGATGGAAGCAATCAGCCCCAGCATTTT. This translates into CASSIGAGDGSNQPQHF.

This rearrangement joins TRBV2 to TRBJ1-3; 7 bases map to TRBD1. This CDR3 contains 15 residues. V gave up 4 bases and J gave up 0 bases; unmatched junction bases: 3. CDR1 SNHLY and CDR2 FYNNEI come from the germline V gene. The DNA for the CDR3 is TGTGCCAGCAGTGCGGCAGGGGGCTCTGGAAACACCATATATTTT. It translates to CASSAAGGSGNTIYF.

The V call is TRBV6-5, the J call TRBJ1-4, with D unclear. This CDR3 spans 14 amino acids. Germline V gene data show CDR1 as MNHEY and CDR2 as SVGAGI. Trimming cost V 5 bases and J 2 bases, with 9 bases left between them. The CDR3: CASSSLGTNEKLFF. The CDR3 DNA follows: TGTGCCAGCAGTAGTCTCGGGACTAATGAAAAACTGTTTTTT.

This chain connects TRBV18 to TRBJ1-6; TRBD1 might be the D (6 bases). V lost 1 base to trimming and J lost 0 bases, with 13 bases between them. Germline V gene lookup returns CDR1 KGHSH and CDR2 LQKENI. This CDR3 is 18 amino acids long. The CDR3 coding sequence is TGTGCCAGCTCACCACTAGGGCAGGGGACCTCCTATAATTCACCCCTCCACTTT. Amino acid sequence: CASSPLGQGTSYNSPLHF. Using reference TRBV18 and TRBJ1-6 for the parts outside the CDR3, the full variable domain is NAGVMQNPRHLVRRRGQEARLRCSPMKGHSHVYWYRQLPEEGLKFMVYLQKENIIDESGMPKERFSAEFPKEGPSILRIQQVVRGDSAAYFCASSPLGQGTSYNSPLHFGNGTRLTVT.

This CDR3 reads CSVVRFTNTEAFF. In nucleotides, the CDR3 is TGCAGCGTTGTACGTTTCACAAACACTGAAGCTTTCTTT. The chain couples TRBV29-1 to TRBJ1-1, with D uncertain. The V and J ends lost 4 bases and 2 bases respectively, with 11 bases between them. Germline V gene lookup returns CDR1 SQVTM and CDR2 ANQGSEA. The CDR3 length is 13 residues.

For the CDR3, the DNA is TGTGCCAGCAGCCCCCAAACAGGGATGCAGTACTTC. This encodes CASSPQTGMQYF. The chain has TRBV5-6 and TRBJ2-7; D possibly corresponds to TRBD1 (6 bases). The V end was cut by 4 bases, the J end by 9 bases, with 14 bases between. Germline V lookup: CDR1 SGHDT, CDR2 YYEEEE. CDR3 length: 12 residues.

This clone was detected only a few times. The chain employs TRBV30 and TRBJ1-5; D is unresolved. Per germline, CDR1 GTSNPN and CDR2 SVGIG (reference sequence). Deletions cut 1 base from V and 2 bases from J, with 12 bases between. The CDR3 extends over 15 amino acids. In DNA, the CDR3 is TGTGCCTGGAGTGGCAACAACATGGGCAATCAGCCCCAGCATTTT. Translation gives CAWSGNNMGNQPQHF.

This clone was seen a few times. V gene TRBV5-6 combines with J gene TRBJ1-1; D is perhaps TRBD1 (6 bases). The CDR3 has 16 residues. Germline V gives CDR1 SGHDT, CDR2 YYEEEE. Between the trimmed V and J ends, which lost 4 bases and 1 base, there was a span of 17 bases. The CDR3 DNA is TGTGCCAGCAGCCTCTCAGGGGAGTATGAGAACACTGAAGCTTTCTTT. Translating it yields CASSLSGEYENTEAFF.

This chain links TRBV4-2 with TRBJ2-1, with D hard to call. CDR3 length: 13 amino acids. The germline gives CDR1 LGHNA, CDR2 YNFKEQ. Trimming cost V 4 bases and J 6 bases, with 10 bases left between them. CDR3 coding DNA: TGTGCCAGCAGCCCCCACTCGATCAATGAGCAGTTCTTC. As protein: CASSPHSINEQFF.

The chain has TRBV28 and TRBJ1-1; no clear D. CDR3 size: 12 residues. Trimming cost V 4 bases and J 10 bases, with 13 bases left between them. Germline-derived CDR1 and CDR2 are MDHEN and SYDVKM. The CDR3 sequence: CASSSRVLGAFF. The CDR3 region has the DNA TGTGCCAGCAGTTCACGGGTACTGGGAGCTTTCTTT.